Reported below is one T cell receptor beta chain. Its antigen is unknown. Base-call qualities are not available, and no considerably larger clone is one nucleotide away. The data originate from a study of T-cell reconstitution after alpha-beta-depleted transplantation in children listed by TCRdb under 2016. Concerning the study at large: Using TCR repertoire profiling, the study followed T-cell immune reconstitution in a quantitative way in children after TCRalphabeta/CD19-depleted allogeneic hematopoietic cell transplantation.

Receptor libraries were prepared by PCR. The instrument given in TCRdb is Illumina HiSeq 2500. TCR libraries were prepared with molecular barcoding, using unique molecular identifiers to normalize TCRbeta repertoire quantification. TCRdb took the public reads, trimmed them with fastp at Q25, ran MiXCR for clone calling and kept in-frame beta chains. When rows share a CDR3 protein, they turn into one entry using the most common DNA and genes. The sample table holds 200,000 to 250,000 distinct CDR3 sequences, of which roughly a tenth were seen once. The ten biggest clones cover about 4.8% of the sample. The material was PBMCs from the stem cell graft donor, obtained from the stem cell graft. The receptor was derived from a human donor who donated a stem cell graft to a child with SCID.

The DNA sequence is as follows: TGTGCCAGCAGCTGGATAGGTGAGCAGTTCTTC. Its coded protein is CASSWIGEQFF. Recombination linked TRBV5-6 to TRBJ2-1, with the identity of the D gene unclear. In the germline V gene, CDR1 corresponds to SGHDT and CDR2 to YYEEEE. Trimming removed 3 bases from V and 9 bases from J, leaving 7 bases between the germline ends. The CDR3 spans 11 residues, from the cysteine through the phenylalanine. The CDR3 DNA has 33 bases and is translated from base 1.